This entry concerns a single T cell receptor beta chain. The antigen is not known. This specimen comes from a study of CD8 T cells in ankylosing spondylitis. Whole-study findings and limits: A motif of 7 to 9 highly homologous TCR beta variants was seen as apparently characteristic of ankylosing spondylitis blood.

Trimming removed 5 bases at V and 3 bases at J, with 16 bases between. The CDR3 is made up of 15 amino acids. From germline, CDR1 is SGHNT and CDR2 YENEEA. Quantitative 5'-RACE with molecular barcodes generated TCR beta libraries. TCRdb reprocessed the 5' RACE reads via MiXCR and lists one record per CDR3 protein. The top ten clones hold 0.85% to 1.3% of a sample with roughly 440,000 distinct CDR3 sequences, 15% to 20% of them seen once. This rearrangement joins TRBV11-3 to TRBJ1-2, with a possible D match to TRBD1 (6 bases). The sample consisted of blood, either unsorted or a sorted T cell fraction (not recorded which). The clonotype originates from a male donor with ankylosing spondylitis. Here the CDR3 reads CASSHPREGDYGYTF. The CDR3 region has the DNA TGTGCCAGCAGCCACCCCCGGGAGGGGGACTATGGCTACACCTTC.